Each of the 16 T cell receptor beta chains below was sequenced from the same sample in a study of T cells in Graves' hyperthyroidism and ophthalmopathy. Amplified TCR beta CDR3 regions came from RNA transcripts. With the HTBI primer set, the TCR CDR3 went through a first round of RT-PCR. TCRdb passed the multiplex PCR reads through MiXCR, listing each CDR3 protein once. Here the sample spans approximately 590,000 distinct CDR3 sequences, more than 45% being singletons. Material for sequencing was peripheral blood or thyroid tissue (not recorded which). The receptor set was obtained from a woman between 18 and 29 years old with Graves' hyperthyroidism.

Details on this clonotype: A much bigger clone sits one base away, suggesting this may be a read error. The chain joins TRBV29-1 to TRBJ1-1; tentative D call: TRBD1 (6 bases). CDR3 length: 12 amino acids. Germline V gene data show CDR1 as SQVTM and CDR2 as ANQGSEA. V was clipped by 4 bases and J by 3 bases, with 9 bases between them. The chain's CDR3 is CSVGQADTEAFF. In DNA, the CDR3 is TGCAGCGTTGGACAGGCGGACACTGAAGCTTTCTTT.

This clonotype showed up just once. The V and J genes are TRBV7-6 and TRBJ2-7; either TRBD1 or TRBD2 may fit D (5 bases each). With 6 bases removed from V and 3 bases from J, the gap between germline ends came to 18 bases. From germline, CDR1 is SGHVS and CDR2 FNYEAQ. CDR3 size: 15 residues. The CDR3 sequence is CASSPVLRGIYEQYF. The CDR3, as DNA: TGTGCCAGCAGTCCCGTACTGAGGGGAATCTACGAGCAGTACTTC.

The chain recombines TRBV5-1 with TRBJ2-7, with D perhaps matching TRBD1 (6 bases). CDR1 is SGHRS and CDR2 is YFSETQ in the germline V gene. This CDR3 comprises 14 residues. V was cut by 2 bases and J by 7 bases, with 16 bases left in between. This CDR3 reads CASSLSGDAKEQYF. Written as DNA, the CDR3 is TGCGCCAGCAGCTTATCAGGGGACGCAAAAGAGCAGTACTTC.

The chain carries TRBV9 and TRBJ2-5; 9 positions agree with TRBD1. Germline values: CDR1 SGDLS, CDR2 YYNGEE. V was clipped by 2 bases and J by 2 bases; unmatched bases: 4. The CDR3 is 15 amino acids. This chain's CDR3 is CASSVGQGPQETQYF. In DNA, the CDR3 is TGTGCCAGCAGCGTGGGACAGGGTCCACAAGAGACCCAGTACTTC.

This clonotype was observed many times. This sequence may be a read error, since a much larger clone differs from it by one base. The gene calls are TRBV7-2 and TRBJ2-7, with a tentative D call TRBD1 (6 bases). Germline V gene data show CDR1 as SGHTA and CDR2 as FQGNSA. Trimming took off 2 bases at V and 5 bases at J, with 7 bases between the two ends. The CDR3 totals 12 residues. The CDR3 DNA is TGTGCCAGCAGCTTACAGGGGCACGAGCAGTACTTC. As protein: CASSLQGHEQYF.

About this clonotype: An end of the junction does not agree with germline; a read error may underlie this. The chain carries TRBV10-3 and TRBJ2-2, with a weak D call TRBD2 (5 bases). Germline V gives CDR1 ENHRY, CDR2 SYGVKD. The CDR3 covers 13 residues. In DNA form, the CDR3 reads TGTGCCAGCAGTGACACTAGCACCGGGGAGCTGTTTTTT. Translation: CASSDTSTGELFF.

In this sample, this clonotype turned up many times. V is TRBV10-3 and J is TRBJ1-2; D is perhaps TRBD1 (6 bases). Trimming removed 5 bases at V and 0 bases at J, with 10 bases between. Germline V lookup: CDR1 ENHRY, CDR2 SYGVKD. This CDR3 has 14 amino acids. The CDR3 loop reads CAISLTGANYGYTF. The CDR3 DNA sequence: TGTGCCATCAGTTTGACAGGAGCTAACTATGGCTACACCTTC.

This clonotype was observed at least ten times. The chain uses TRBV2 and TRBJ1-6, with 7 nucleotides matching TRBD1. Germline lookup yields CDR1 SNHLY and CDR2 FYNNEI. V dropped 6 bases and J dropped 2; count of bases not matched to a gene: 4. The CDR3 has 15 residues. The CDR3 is CASRRGTAYNSPLHF. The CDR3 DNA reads TGTGCCAGCAGGCGAGGGACAGCCTATAATTCACCCCTCCACTTT.

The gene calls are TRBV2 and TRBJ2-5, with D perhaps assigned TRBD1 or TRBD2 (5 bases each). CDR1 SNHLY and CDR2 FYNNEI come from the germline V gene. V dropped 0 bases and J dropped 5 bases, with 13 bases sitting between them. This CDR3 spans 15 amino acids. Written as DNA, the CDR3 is TGTGCCAGCAGTGAAGCGCAGGGAGACCTTGAGACCCAGTACTTC. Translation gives CASSEAQGDLETQYF.

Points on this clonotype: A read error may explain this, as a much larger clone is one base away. The DNA of the CDR3 is TGCAGCGTAGGACAGGGGGGATTGAACACTGAAGCTCTCTTT. It is translated as CSVGQGGLNTEALF. This chain connects TRBV29-1 to TRBJ1-1; TRBD1 aligns across 10 bases. Germline V gene sequence: CDR1 SQVTM, CDR2 ANQGSEA. The CDR3 has 14 amino acids.

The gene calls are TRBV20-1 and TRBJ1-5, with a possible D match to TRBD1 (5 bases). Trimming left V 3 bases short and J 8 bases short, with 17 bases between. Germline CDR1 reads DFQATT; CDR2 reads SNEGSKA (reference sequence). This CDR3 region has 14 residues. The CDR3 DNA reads TGCAGTGCTAGGGTCGACAGTACTCATAAGCCCCAGCATTTT. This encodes CSARVDSTHKPQHF.

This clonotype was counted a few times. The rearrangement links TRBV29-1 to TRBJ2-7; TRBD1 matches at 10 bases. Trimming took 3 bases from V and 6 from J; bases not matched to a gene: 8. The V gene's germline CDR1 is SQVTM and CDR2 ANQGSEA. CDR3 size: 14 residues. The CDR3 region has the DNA TGCAGCGTTGATTTAGACAGGGGGCCTGGCGAGCAGTACTTC. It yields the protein CSVDLDRGPGEQYF.

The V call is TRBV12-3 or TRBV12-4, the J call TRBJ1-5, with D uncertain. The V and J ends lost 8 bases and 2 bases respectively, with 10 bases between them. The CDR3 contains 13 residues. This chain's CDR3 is CASVQEGNQPQHF. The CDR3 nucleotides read TGTGCCAGCGTTCAGGAGGGCAATCAGCCCCAGCATTTT.

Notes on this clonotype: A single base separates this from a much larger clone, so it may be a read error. The CDR3 nucleotides are TGTGCCAGCAGTGAGGCGGGAGGGGCCCAAGAGACCCAGTACTTC. Amino acids: CASSEAGGAQETQYF. The genes are TRBV2 and TRBJ2-5, with TRBD2 matching over 9 bases. The ends lost 3 bases at V and 1 base at J; junction bases unmatched: 3. Germline-derived CDR1 and CDR2 are SNHLY and FYNNEI. CDR3 length: 15 residues.

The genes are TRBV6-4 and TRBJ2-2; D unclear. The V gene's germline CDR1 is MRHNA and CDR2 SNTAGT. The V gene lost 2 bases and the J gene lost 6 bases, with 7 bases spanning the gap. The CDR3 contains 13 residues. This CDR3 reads CASSDTGPGELFF. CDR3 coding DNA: TGTGCCAGCAGTGACACGGGCCCCGGGGAGCTGTTTTTT.

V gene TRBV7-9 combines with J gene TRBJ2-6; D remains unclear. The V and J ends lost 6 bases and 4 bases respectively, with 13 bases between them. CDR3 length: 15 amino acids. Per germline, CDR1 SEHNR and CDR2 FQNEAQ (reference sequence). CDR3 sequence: CASRKLSTGANVLTF. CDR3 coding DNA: TGTGCCAGCAGGAAACTTTCAACCGGGGCCAACGTCCTGACTTTC. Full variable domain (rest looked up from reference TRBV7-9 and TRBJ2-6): DTGVSQNPRHKITKRGQNVTFRCDPISEHNRLYWYRQTLGQGPEFLTYFQNEAQLEKSRLLSDRFSAERPKGSFSTLEIQRTEQGDSAMYLCASRKLSTGANVLTFGAGSRLTVL.